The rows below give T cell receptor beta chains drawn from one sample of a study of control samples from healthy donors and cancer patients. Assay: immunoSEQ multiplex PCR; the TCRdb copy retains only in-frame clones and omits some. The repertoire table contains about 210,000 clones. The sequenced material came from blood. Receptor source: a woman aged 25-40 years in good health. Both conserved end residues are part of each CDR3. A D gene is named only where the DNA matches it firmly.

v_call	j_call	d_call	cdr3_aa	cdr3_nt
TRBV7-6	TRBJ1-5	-	CASSLGRYQPQHF	TGTGCCAGCAGCTTGGGCAGGTATCAGCCCCAGCATTTT
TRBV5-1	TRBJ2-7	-	CASSLGSARSSYEQYF	TGCGCCAGCAGCTTGGGGTCCGCCCGGAGCTCCTACGAGCAGTACTTC
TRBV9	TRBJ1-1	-	CASSVGVGTEAFF	TGTGCCAGCAGCGTAGGGGTGGGGACTGAAGCTTTCTTT
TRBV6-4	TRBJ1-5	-	CASLLAGESPGGNQPQHF	TGTGCCAGCCTCCTTGCAGGGGAATCGCCGGGGGGGAATCAGCCCCAGCATTTT
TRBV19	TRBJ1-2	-	CASSRQRAYGYTF	TGTGCCAGTAGTAGACAGCGCGCCTATGGCTACACCTTC
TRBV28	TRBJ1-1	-	CASSLSVNTEAFF	TGTGCCAGCAGTTTAAGTGTGAACACTGAAGCTTTCTTT
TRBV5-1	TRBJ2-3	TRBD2	CASSAQLAGGLDTQYF	TGCGCCAGCAGCGCCCAACTAGCGGGGGGGTTAGATACGCAGTATTTT
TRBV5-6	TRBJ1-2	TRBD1	CASSPMTGPHGYTF	TGTGCCAGCAGCCCGATGACAGGGCCCCATGGCTACACCTTC
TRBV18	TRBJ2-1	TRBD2	CASGLAAYNEQFF	TGTGCCAGCGGACTAGCGGCCTACAATGAGCAGTTCTTC
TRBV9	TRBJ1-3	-	CASSARGASGNTIYF	TGTGCCAGCAGCGCTAGAGGGGCATCCGGAAACACCATATATTTT
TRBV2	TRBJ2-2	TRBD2	CASNFGGANTGELFF	TGTGCCAGCAATTTCGGGGGGGCGAACACCGGGGAGCTGTTTTTT
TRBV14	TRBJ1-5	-	CASSPTVNQPQHF	TGTGCCAGCAGTCCGACAGTAAATCAGCCCCAGCATTTT
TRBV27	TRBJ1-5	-	CASRRSPVGQSNQPQHF	TGTGCCAGCAGGAGATCACCCGTGGGGCAGTCCAATCAGCCCCAGCATTTT
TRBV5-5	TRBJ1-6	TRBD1	CASSLPGGDSPLHF	TGTGCCAGCAGCTTGCCAGGGGGAGATTCACCCCTCCACTTT
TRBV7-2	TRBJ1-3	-	CASSLAWTDSGNTIYF	TGTGCCAGCAGCTTAGCGTGGACGGACTCTGGAAACACCATATATTTT
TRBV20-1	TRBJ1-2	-	CSASRSGDGYTF	TGCAGTGCTAGTCGGTCAGGGGATGGCTACACCTTC
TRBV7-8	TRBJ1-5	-	CASSLVLGRQPQHF	TGTGCCAGCAGCTTAGTTCTCGGGCGGCAGCCCCAGCATTTT
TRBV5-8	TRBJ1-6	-	CASSLNPGVQSPLHF	TGTGCCAGCAGCTTGAACCCAGGGGTACAATCACCCCTCCACTTT
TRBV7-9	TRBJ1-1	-	CASSLQVYTEAFF	TGTGCCAGCAGCCTTCAGGTTTACACTGAAGCTTTCTTT
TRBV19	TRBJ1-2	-	CASSMDTRGTNYGYTF	TGTGCCAGTAGTATGGATACCCGGGGGACTAACTATGGCTACACCTTC
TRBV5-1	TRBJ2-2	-	CASSWGILGGTGELFF	TGCGCCAGCAGCTGGGGGATCCTTGGGGGCACCGGGGAGCTGTTTTTT
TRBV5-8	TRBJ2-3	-	CASSSAAGHRTDTQYF	TGTGCCAGCAGCTCCGCAGCCGGACATCGCACAGATACGCAGTATTTT
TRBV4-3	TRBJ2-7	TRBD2	CASSQWRGGVEQYF	TGCGCCAGCAGCCAATGGCGGGGGGGCGTGGAGCAGTACTTC
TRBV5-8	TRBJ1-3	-	CASSYLWPGNTIYF	TGTGCCAGCAGCTACCTGTGGCCTGGAAACACCATATATTTT
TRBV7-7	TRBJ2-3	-	CASSPTSGTDTQYF	TGTGCTAGCAGCCCGACTAGTGGCACAGATACGCAGTATTTT
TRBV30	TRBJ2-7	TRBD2	CAWSASGAAYEQYF	TGTGCCTGGAGTGCGAGCGGGGCCGCCTACGAGCAGTACTTC
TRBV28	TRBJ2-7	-	CASSFGDGIEQYF	TGTGCCAGCAGTTTCGGGGACGGCATAGAGCAGTACTTC
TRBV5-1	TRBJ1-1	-	CASSFFGGTEAFF	TGCGCCAGCAGCTTTTTCGGGGGCACTGAAGCTTTCTTT
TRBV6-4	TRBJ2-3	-	CASSEGGKDTDTQYF	TGTGCCAGCAGTGAAGGGGGAAAGGACACAGATACGCAGTATTTT
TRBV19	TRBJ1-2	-	CAAAGELQKTYGYTF	TGTGCAGCGGCGGGCGAGCTTCAAAAAACCTATGGCTACACCTTC
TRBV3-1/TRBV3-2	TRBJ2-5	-	CASSQVGQLVKETQYF	TGTGCCAGCAGCCAAGTGGGGCAGCTAGTGAAAGAGACCCAGTACTTC
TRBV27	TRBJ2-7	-	CASSLSGFDYEQYF	TGTGCCAGCAGTTTATCAGGTTTCGACTACGAGCAGTACTTC